This paragraph reports one TCR beta chain. The antigen remains undetermined. Germline CDR1 reads LGHNA; CDR2 reads YSLEER. The CDR3 sequence is 14 residues long. The V segment lost 1 base and the J segment 5 bases; nucleotides outside the gene matches: 0. The sample comes from a study of cytomegalovirus exposure and HLA in healthy donors. Whole-study context: Per a later analysis, the approximately 600 first-cohort and over 90 validation repertoires shared one platform.

Study results and limitations: Subsequent analysis showed first-cohort TCR clusters tending to co-occur in more than 90 validation repertoires. Generally TCR sequences proved uncommon, though certain public TCRs appeared in numerous donors.

A 120-subject validation cohort, separate from the roughly 680-subject first cohort, supplied the donors. Some clones are missing from TCRdb's copy, which holds only in-frame ones; the method was immunoSEQ multiplex PCR. The sample records under 140,000 clones, roughly 90% being singletons. The chain links TRBV4-3 to TRBJ2-1; 9 nucleotides agree with TRBD2. The sequenced sample consisted of PBMCs. This clonotype was sampled from a woman younger than 45 in good health and CMV-seropositive. In nucleotides, the CDR3 is TGCGCCAGCAGCCAAGGACTAGCGGACAATGAGCAGTTCTTC. Its translation is CASSQGLADNEQFF.